One T cell receptor beta chain is described in this entry. Generated by immunoSEQ multiplex PCR, the TCRdb table keeps only in-frame clones and is missing some. This table has 120,000 or so clones, nearly 90% appearing once. This CDR3 is 14 amino acids long. V was shortened by 3 bases and J by 7 bases, with 10 bases between the two germline ends. Germline V gene sequence: CDR1 SEHNR, CDR2 FQNEAQ (reference sequence). These data are taken from a study of blood T cell repertoires in COVID-19. The material sequenced was peripheral blood. This clonotype was obtained from a woman aged 55-69 years with COVID-19, enrolled during active disease. This sequence joins TRBV7-9 and TRBJ1-6, with unresolved D. The DNA for the CDR3 is TGTGCCAGCAGCTTTGAGGATTTGAATTCACCCCTCCACTTT. Residues: CASSFEDLNSPLHF.